This passage covers 14 T cell receptor beta chains from one sample sequenced in a study of blood T cell repertoires in COVID-19. This table comes from immunoSEQ multiplex PCR, and its TCRdb copy is limited to in-frame clones, with some not included. Of 60,000 to 90,000 clones in the sample, roughly 89% are singletons; the top ten hold around 5%. Sequencing used peripheral blood. These receptors originate from a woman of 80 years or more with active or convalescent COVID-19.

This sequence joins TRBV5-1 and TRBJ1-2; D call uncertain. The CDR3 spans 13 residues. V lost 1 base and J 6 bases, leaving 10 bases between the germline ends. CDR1 and CDR2 (germline): SGHRS, YFSETQ. Here the CDR3 reads CASSLISTDGYTF. As DNA, the CDR3 is TGCGCCAGCAGCTTGATATCAACTGATGGCTACACCTTC.

The rearrangement joins TRBV28 to TRBJ2-1; 10 positions agree with TRBD1. The ends lost 3 bases at V and 2 bases at J; junction bases unmatched: 19. The CDR3 totals 21 residues. The V gene's germline CDR1 is MDHEN and CDR2 SYDVKM. The CDR3 sequence is CASSFSRQGAGWGSAYNEQFF. The CDR3 nucleotides are TGTGCCAGCAGTTTTTCCCGACAGGGGGCTGGTTGGGGGAGCGCCTACAATGAGCAGTTCTTC.

The V call is TRBV6-5, the J call TRBJ1-2; 8 nucleotides align to TRBD1. The CDR3 totals 13 residues. V dropped 5 bases and J dropped 4; count of bases not matched to a gene: 3. CDR1 and CDR2 from the germline V gene are MNHEY and SVGAGI. The CDR3 protein is CASSRTGFYGYTF. The CDR3 region has the DNA TGTGCCAGCAGTAGGACAGGGTTCTATGGCTACACCTTC.

This chain joins TRBV20-1 and TRBJ1-2; D uncertain. V was clipped by 8 bases and J by 0 bases, with 7 bases between them. Germline assignment: CDR1 DFQATT and CDR2 SNEGSKA (reference sequence). The CDR3 contains 11 residues. The CDR3 DNA follows: TGCAGTACGGTAGCTAACTATGGCTACACCTTC. Protein: CSTVANYGYTF.

This clone was recorded once. The chain combines TRBV7-2 with TRBJ1-1; 9 nucleotides line up with TRBD1. V was pared by 5 bases and J by 4 bases, with 5 bases of the junction left unmatched. The CDR3 is 14 residues long. Germline CDR1 SGHTA, CDR2 FQGNSA. Here the CDR3 DNA reads TGTGCCAGCAGCATTAGACAGGGGGTCACTGAAGCTTTCTTT. Translation gives CASSIRQGVTEAFF.

J is TRBJ2-7 and V is TRBV5-1, with D possibly TRBD2 on 6 matching bases. The germline V gene encodes CDR1 SGHRS and CDR2 YFSETQ. The length of the CDR3 is 17 residues. The germline V and J ends were trimmed by 0 bases and 0 bases, with 16 bases remaining between them. The CDR3 reads CASSLAGGTASSYEQYF. CDR3 in DNA: TGCGCCAGCAGCTTGGCCGGAGGGACGGCAAGCTCCTACGAGCAGTACTTC.

The J gene is TRBJ2-1, the V gene TRBV27, with TRBD2 as a possible D gene (5 bases). Germline loops: CDR1 MNHEY, CDR2 SMNVEV (reference sequence). The CDR3 covers 15 residues. V was shortened by 5 bases and J by 8 bases, with 19 bases between the two germline ends. This CDR3 reads CASSPRDSWRDEQFF. In DNA, the CDR3 is TGTGCCAGCAGTCCCCGGGATTCCTGGCGCGATGAGCAGTTCTTC.

The chain links TRBV28 to TRBJ1-5, with no clear D. This CDR3 has 14 amino acids. The V end lost 7 bases, the J end lost 0 bases, and 10 bases lay between the germline ends. Per germline, CDR1 MDHEN and CDR2 SYDVKM. In DNA, the CDR3 is TGTGCCAGCACTCCGGAGGTTAGCAATCAGCCCCAGCATTTT. The encoded protein is CASTPEVSNQPQHF.

The V call is TRBV30, the J call TRBJ2-3, with 8 bases fitting TRBD1. V shed 4 bases and J 3 bases; nucleotides not matched to a gene: 12. The CDR3 is made up of 16 amino acids. Per germline, CDR1 GTSNPN and CDR2 SVGIG (reference sequence). CDR3 nucleotide sequence: TGTGCCTGGACCAGGGGGGACAGGACCTCTACAGATACGCAGTATTTT. This codes for CAWTRGDRTSTDTQYF.

The chain uses TRBV28 and TRBJ1-4, with unresolved D. The CDR3 length is 12 residues. Trimming stripped 3 bases from V and 13 bases from J, with 12 bases between. Germline-derived CDR1 and CDR2 are MDHEN and SYDVKM. The DNA of the CDR3 is TGTGCCAGCAGTTTTGGAGCCGGTGGACTGTTTTTT. Translated, it gives CASSFGAGGLFF.

The chain is built from TRBV6-5 and TRBJ1-1; 9 bases map to TRBD1. The V gene end was trimmed by 6 bases and the J gene end by 3 bases; junction bases not matched to a gene: 8. CDR1 is MNHEY and CDR2 is SVGAGI in the germline V gene. The CDR3 extends over 15 amino acids. This chain's CDR3 is CASRSQGAQYTEAFF. CDR3 coding DNA: TGTGCCAGCAGGTCACAGGGGGCGCAATACACTGAAGCTTTCTTT.

The chain recombines TRBV18 with TRBJ2-7, with D perhaps matching TRBD2 (5 bases). Germline V gene sequence: CDR1 KGHSH, CDR2 LQKENI. CDR3 length equals 12 residues. V dropped 6 bases and J dropped 8 bases, with 14 bases sitting between them. CDR3 region: CASSPDEGKQYF. In DNA form, the CDR3 reads TGTGCCAGCTCCCCGGACGAGGGTAAGCAGTACTTC.

The chain employs TRBV19 and TRBJ2-7, with D possibly matching TRBD1 (6 bases). The V and J ends lost 6 bases and 2 bases respectively, with 11 bases between them. Germline lookup yields CDR1 LNHDA and CDR2 SQIVND (reference sequence). There are 13 residues in the CDR3. As DNA, the CDR3 is TGTGCCAGTAGAGGACAGAATGCCTACGAGCAGTACTTC. This codes for CASRGQNAYEQYF.

J is TRBJ1-2 and V is TRBV24-1, with 9 bases aligning to TRBD1. In germline, CDR1 is KGHDR, CDR2 SFDVKD. The trim removed 7 bases at V and 2 bases at J, leaving 4 bases unmatched. The CDR3 spans 14 residues. The CDR3 loop reads CATRGTGINYGYTF. CDR3 coding DNA: TGTGCCACCAGAGGGACAGGGATAAACTATGGCTACACCTTC.